This T cell receptor (beta chain) was retrieved from a study of tumor and adjacent non-tumor tissue in lung cancer. Study-wide context: The cohort had approximately 13 adenocarcinoma, a couple of squamous cell and 1 small cell patients.

This clonotype occurred a few times. The target antigen is unknown. Study outcomes and limitations: Significantly higher TCR diversity was found in tumor than normal lung. Shorter survival was associated with higher TCR diversity in tumors.

The library came from three nested PCR rounds adapted from ARM-PCR protocols. TCRdb re-analysed the multiplex PCR reads in MiXCR, keeping a single row per CDR3 protein. The data contain about 90,000 distinct CDR3 sequences, around three fifths of them singletons. The template was RNA from unsorted bulk tissue. V dropped 5 bases and J dropped 5; count of bases not matched to a gene: 13. From germline, CDR1 is DFQATT and CDR2 SNEGSKA (reference sequence). The CDR3 has 16 amino acids. The sequence was collected from a man between 65 and 85 years old with non-small cell lung cancer. The chain uses TRBV20-1 and TRBJ2-4, with 9 bases that match TRBD1. The sample consisted of lung tumor tissue. The CDR3 nucleotides are TGCAGTGCTCCTGGCCGGGACAGGGTTGCCGAAAACATTCAGTACTTC. It yields the protein CSAPGRDRVAENIQYF.